This T cell receptor beta chain was identified during a study of T cell responses to AZD1222 COVID-19 vaccine. TCRdb's copy holds only in-frame clones and misses some; the assay was immunoSEQ multiplex PCR. The sample includes some 120,000 clones, 75% to 90% of them seen just once. The CDR3 has 13 amino acids, counting both end residues. CDR1 PRHDT and CDR2 FYEKMQ come from the germline V gene (reference sequence). This clone was seen a handful of times. Its antigen is still unknown. Since no conserved phenylalanine or tryptophan closes the CDR3, a read error is the likely cause. The limits of the CDR3 on the DNA are not certain, so only TCRdb's listed CDR3 is given. Study results and limitations: Repertoires were sampled only after the peak T cell response. Among AZD1222 vaccinees, only 5 to 7 were seropositive at baseline. After two AZD1222 doses, spike-specific TCR breadth and depth rose versus day 0. Clonal diversity was possibly underestimated, and the donors were mostly white British, with more females.

The V call is TRBV13, the J call TRBJ2-7; TRBD2 reflects the table's D call only, with no check against the DNA. The material was peripheral blood, obtained 28 days after the second AZD1222 dose. This TCR was recovered from an adult who received the AZD1222 COVID-19 vaccine. This chain's CDR3 is CASSLRIEGRSLL.